The source of this TCR beta chain is a study of tumor-infiltrating lymphocytes in primary liver carcinoma. From approximately 20-30 mg of unsorted bulk tissue, DNA and RNA were co-extracted together. The template, roughly 550 ng total RNA, yielded TCR beta cDNA made with a constant-region primer. The TCR beta library was amplified through three nested multiplex PCR rounds in a modified ARM-PCR procedure. In the first two PCR rounds, TRBV1-TRBV30 forward primers were paired with a C-beta reverse primer, and each round lasted roughly 10 cycles. MiXCR was run by TCRdb on the multiplex PCR reads, yielding one entry per CDR3 protein. In the table there are about 23,000 distinct CDR3 sequences, 60% to 80% of which are singletons. The CDR3 has 13 residues. Germline V lookup: CDR1 SGHAT, CDR2 FQNNGV. Concerning this clonotype: The junction departs from germline at one end; a sequencing error may be responsible.

Material for sequencing was liver tumor tissue from sampling region 5. Subset denoted: tumor region T5, tumor centre. This receptor was identified in a woman aged 25 to 39 with primary liver carcinoma and hepatitis B virus infection. The gene calls are TRBV11-2 and TRBJ1-2; TRBD1 matches 7 bases. The DNA for the CDR3 is TGCGCTAGCGGCCCCCGACAGGGTAGCGGCTACACCTTC. As protein: CASGPRQGSGYTF. The full variable domain, with the rest looked up from reference TRBV11-2 and TRBJ1-2, is EAGVAQSPRYKIIEKRQSVAFWCNPISGHATLYWYQQILGQGPKLLIQFQNNGVVDDSQLPKDRFSAERLKGVDSTLKIQPAKLEDSAVYLCASGPRQGSGYTFGSGTRLTVV.